This TCR beta chain derives from a study of blood T cell repertoires in COVID-19. Background on the study: COVID-19 samples, acute and convalescent, were from the United States, Italy and Spain. Nucleic acid was either cDNA or gDNA, and it came from T cells, B-cell-depleted T cells, or PBMCs.

Per the study methods: Reference gene primer amplification in the assay estimated nucleated cell counts. Profiled with immunoSEQ multiplex PCR; TCRdb holds only in-frame clones, not every one. The D gene and trimming were derived from the DNA, and the V and J assignments and clone size from that table. The profile shows 350,000 to 450,000 clones, around nine tenths of them singletons. It was during active infection that Seattle patients were enrolled and then longitudinally followed. Germline lookup yields CDR1 SGHTA and CDR2 FQGNSA. This CDR3 region has 15 residues. Trimming removed 6 bases from V and 1 base from J, with 13 bases in between.

The sequence was collected from a woman in her 40s with COVID-19, enrolled during active disease. The rearrangement joins TRBV7-2 to TRBJ1-3, with D hard to call. The sequenced sample consisted of peripheral blood. CDR3 loop: CASRPAGISGNTIYF. The CDR3 DNA follows: TGTGCCAGCAGGCCTGCGGGGATATCTGGAAACACCATATATTTT. The variable domain in full, completed from reference TRBV7-2 and TRBJ1-3, reads GAGVSQSPSNKVTEKGKDVELRCDPISGHTALYWYRQSLGQGLEFLIYFQGNSAPDKSGLPSDRFSAERTGGSVSTLTIQRTQQEDSAVYLCASRPAGISGNTIYFGEGSWLTVV.